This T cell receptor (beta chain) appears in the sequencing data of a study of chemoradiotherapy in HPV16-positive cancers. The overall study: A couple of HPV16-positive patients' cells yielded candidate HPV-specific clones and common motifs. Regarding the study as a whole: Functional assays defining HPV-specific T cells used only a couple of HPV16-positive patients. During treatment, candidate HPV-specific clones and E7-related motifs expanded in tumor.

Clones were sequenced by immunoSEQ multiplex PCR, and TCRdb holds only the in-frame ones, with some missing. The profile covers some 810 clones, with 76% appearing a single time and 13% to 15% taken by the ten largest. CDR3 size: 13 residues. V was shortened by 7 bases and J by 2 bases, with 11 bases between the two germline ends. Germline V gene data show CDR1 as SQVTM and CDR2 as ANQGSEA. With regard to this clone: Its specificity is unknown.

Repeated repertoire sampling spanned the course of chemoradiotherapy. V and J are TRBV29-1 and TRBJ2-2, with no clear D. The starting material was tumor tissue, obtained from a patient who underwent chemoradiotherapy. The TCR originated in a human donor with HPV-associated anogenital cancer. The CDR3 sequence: CSEYVGNTGELFF. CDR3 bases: TGCAGCGAGTATGTGGGTAACACCGGGGAGCTGTTTTTT.